The 20 T cell receptor beta chains below were found in one sample sequenced in a study of human T cells and chemical hapten exposure (dated by TCRdb to about 2021). The time point label corresponds to: pre-sensitization, week 0. What the treatment or condition label conveys for this sample: therapeutic diphenylcyclopropenone sensitization with weekly scalp DPC. The method behind the library was RACE. Sequencing took place on a NextSeq 500. TCRdb trimmed the raw reads at Q25, called clones with MiXCR and kept productive beta chains. Rows matching on CDR3 protein sequence are summarized as one entry with the most common DNA and genes. Across this sample there are about 350,000 distinct CDR3 sequences, with around 5% seen only once. The ten largest clones capture around 8.6% of the sample. Sequences were derived from whole blood, sampled in connection with sensitization to the hapten diphenylcyclopropenone (DPC). The receptors were gathered from a woman between 18 and 29 years old with alopecia areata. Some clones in this sample may be carry-over from other donors' samples.

J is TRBJ1-6 and V is TRBV25-1; D ambiguous. Trimming removed 4 bases from V and 3 bases from J, with 10 bases in between. Germline V gene lookup returns CDR1 MGHDK and CDR2 SYGVNS. The CDR3 is made up of 15 amino acids. The CDR3 protein is CASSGAGGYNSPLHF. The CDR3 bases are TGTGCCAGCAGTGGTGCAGGTGGCTATAATTCACCCCTCCACTTT.

In this sample, this clonotype turned up many times. V usage is TRBV27 and J usage is TRBJ2-7; D is unresolved. The CDR3 runs to 13 residues. V was trimmed by 3 bases and J by 2 bases, leaving 8 bases between them. Looked up from germline, CDR1 is MNHEY and CDR2 is SMNVEV (reference sequence). In nucleotides, the CDR3 is TGTGCCAGCAGTTTGGACCCGCCCTACGAGCAGTACTTC. Residues: CASSLDPPYEQYF.

This clonotype occurred many times. This chain uses TRBV7-9 with TRBJ2-3; 9 bases agree with TRBD1. This CDR3 is 14 amino acids long. The germline V gene encodes CDR1 SEHNR and CDR2 FQNEAQ (reference sequence). V shed 5 bases and J 6 bases; nucleotides not matched to a gene: 6. This CDR3 reads CASSTDRGVDTQYF. In nucleotides, the CDR3 is TGTGCCAGCAGCACGGACAGGGGAGTTGATACGCAGTATTTT. Full variable domain (remainder filled in from reference TRBV7-9 and TRBJ2-3): DTGVSQNPRHKITKRGQNVTFRCDPISEHNRLYWYRQTLGQGPEFLTYFQNEAQLEKSRLLSDRFSAERPKGSFSTLEIQRTEQGDSAMYLCASSTDRGVDTQYFGPGTRLTVL.

This clonotype occurred a few times. The chain carries TRBV6-5 and TRBJ1-6; D gene unclear. Per germline, CDR1 MNHEY and CDR2 SVGAGI. Trimming cost V 6 bases and J 8 bases, with 17 bases left between them. The CDR3 is 15 residues long. In DNA form, the CDR3 reads TGTGCCAGCAGGGAGGCGTGGGGAAACGATTCACCCCTCCACTTT. This sequence encodes CASREAWGNDSPLHF.

The V gene is TRBV10-3, the J gene TRBJ1-3; no reliable D call. V was cut by 4 bases and J by 0 bases, with 10 bases left in between. The CDR3 runs 15 residues. Germline V gene data show CDR1 as ENHRY and CDR2 as SYGVKD. The CDR3 coding sequence is TGTGCCATCAGTGTTGCTAACCCCTCTGGAAACACCATATATTTT. Translation: CAISVANPSGNTIYF.

This clonotype was seen a handful of times. The chain is built from TRBV5-6 and TRBJ1-3; tentatively, D is TRBD1 (6 bases). Germline CDR1 is SGHDT and CDR2 is YYEEEE. The CDR3 covers 14 residues. The V gene lost 6 bases and the J gene lost 4 bases, with 14 bases spanning the gap. The CDR3 region is CASTFGGQGNTIYF. The CDR3 DNA sequence: TGTGCCAGCACCTTTGGGGGCCAAGGAAACACCATATATTTT.

This clonotype occurred many times. The chain uses TRBV29-1 and TRBJ2-1, with TRBD1 matching over 8 bases. The CDR3 spans 15 residues. Germline V lookup: CDR1 SQVTM, CDR2 ANQGSEA. The junction had 10 bases not matched to a gene; V was cut back by 4 bases and J by 5 bases. The CDR3 DNA sequence: TGCAGCGTTGCCGACAGGGGAAGGCCCAACAATGAGCAGTTCTTC. Translation gives CSVADRGRPNNEQFF.

This clonotype has at least ten counts. The chain joins TRBV12-3 or TRBV12-4 to TRBJ1-5; 11 nucleotides agree with TRBD1. This CDR3 comprises 14 residues. Trimming removed 5 bases from V and 6 bases from J; junction bases left unmatched: 3. The CDR3 DNA sequence: TGTGCCAGCAGTCCGGACAGGGGGCGTCAGCCCCAGCATTTT. Translating gives CASSPDRGRQPQHF.

This clonotype was observed a handful of times. This chain links TRBV6-5 with TRBJ1-1; 11 nucleotides align to TRBD1. J lost 4 bases, V lost 0 bases, and 10 bases had no gene match. This CDR3 comprises 18 residues. In germline, CDR1 is MNHEY, CDR2 SVGAGI. The CDR3 nucleotides read TGTGCCAGCAGTTACTCCAGGACAGGGGGCGTTCTGAGCACTGAAGCTTTCTTT. As protein: CASSYSRTGGVLSTEAFF.

There are many counts of this clonotype. The chain uses TRBV12-3 or TRBV12-4 and TRBJ2-3; no firm D call. This CDR3 contains 14 residues. V lost 5 bases and J lost 1, with 10 bases in between. In nucleotides, the CDR3 is TGTGCCAGCAGTCCAACAAGCCGCACAGATACGCAGTATTTT. It specifies CASSPTSRTDTQYF.

Ten or more counts support this clonotype. The J gene is TRBJ1-1, the V gene TRBV6-5; D perhaps matches TRBD1 (6 bases). V lost 0 bases, J lost 3 bases, and 11 bases lay in between. There are 15 residues in the CDR3. Germline loops: CDR1 MNHEY, CDR2 SVGAGI. The DNA of the CDR3 is TGTGCCAGCAGTTACTCCCTGACAGGAGACACTGAAGCTTTCTTT. Its translation: CASSYSLTGDTEAFF.

This clonotype was seen only a few times. The chain carries TRBV7-9 and TRBJ2-7; no clear D. CDR1 is SEHNR and CDR2 is FQNEAQ in the germline V gene (reference sequence). V lost 1 base to trimming and J lost 7 bases, with 11 bases between them. CDR3 length equals 13 residues. The chain's CDR3 is CASSLEEREEQYF. The CDR3 nucleotides read TGTGCCAGCAGCTTAGAAGAAAGGGAAGAGCAGTACTTC.

This clonotype has more than one count but fewer than ten. The J gene is TRBJ2-7, the V gene TRBV7-2, with D unclear. The CDR3 has 14 residues. With 1 base removed from V and 3 bases from J, the gap between germline ends came to 10 bases. Germline loops: CDR1 SGHTA, CDR2 FQGNSA. The CDR3 nucleotides are TGTGCCAGCAGCTTAGAGAACAGCTACTACGAGCAGTACTTC. Amino acids: CASSLENSYYEQYF.

This clonotype was detected only a few times. The chain combines TRBV7-8 with TRBJ2-7; a possible D gene is TRBD2 (6 bases). V was clipped by 5 bases and J by 2 bases, with 16 bases between them. Germline V CDR1 and CDR2: SGHVS, FQNEAQ. The CDR3 is 15 amino acids. CDR3 DNA: TGTGCCAGCAGCCAGGCCCCTCGGGGGACCTACGAGCAGTACTTC. Protein sequence: CASSQAPRGTYEQYF.

There are many counts of this clonotype. The genes are TRBV5-1 and TRBJ2-7; D might be TRBD2 (5 bases). Per germline, CDR1 SGHRS and CDR2 YFSETQ. V gave up 0 bases and J gave up 1 base, with 8 bases separating them. This CDR3 has 14 residues. The CDR3 spells CASSLDGESYEQYF. The CDR3, as DNA: TGCGCCAGCAGCTTGGACGGGGAATCCTACGAGCAGTACTTC.

The V and J genes are TRBV11-3 and TRBJ2-3, with 10 bases that match TRBD2. The CDR3 totals 15 residues. V shed 1 base and J 3 bases; nucleotides not matched to a gene: 1. The germline V gene encodes CDR1 SGHNT and CDR2 YENEEA. The CDR3 DNA reads TGTGCCAGCAGCTTAGCGGGACTAGCGACAGATACGCAGTATTTT. This translates into CASSLAGLATDTQYF.

This clonotype was seen a few times. This chain uses TRBV9 with TRBJ2-2; D is perhaps TRBD2 (6 bases). Trimming took off 0 bases at V and 6 bases at J, with 9 bases between the two ends. Germline loops: CDR1 SGDLS, CDR2 YYNGEE. This CDR3 region has 14 residues. CDR3 sequence: CASSVEWEAGELFF. DNA for the CDR3: TGTGCCAGCAGCGTAGAGTGGGAGGCCGGGGAGCTGTTTTTT.

This clonotype has a handful of counts. This chain joins TRBV28 and TRBJ2-3, with TRBD2 matching 8 bases. V lost 4 bases to trimming and J lost 2 bases; unmatched junction nucleotides: 8. This CDR3 is 16 amino acids long. CDR1 and CDR2 (germline): MDHEN, SYDVKM. The DNA for the CDR3 is TGTGCCAGCAGTTCTCGTTTTAGCGGGGTCACAGATACGCAGTATTTT. It specifies CASSSRFSGVTDTQYF.

The rearrangement joins TRBV7-2 to TRBJ2-3; TRBD1 matches 11 bases. The ends lost 2 bases at V and 14 bases at J; junction bases unmatched: 6. The CDR3 covers 13 residues. Germline CDR1 SGHTA, CDR2 FQGNSA. The CDR3 coding sequence is TGTGCCAGCAGCTTACAGCGGACAGGGGGCGTGTATTTT. Protein product: CASSLQRTGGVYF.

This clonotype was counted many times. CDR3 DNA sequence: TGTGCCAGCATAGACGGCGCCACTTATGGCTACACCTTC. It yields the protein CASIDGATYGYTF. The chain is built from TRBV28 and TRBJ1-2; D not resolved. Germline V CDR1 and CDR2: MDHEN, SYDVKM. There are 13 residues in the CDR3. Trimming removed 7 bases at V and 5 bases at J, with 14 bases between.